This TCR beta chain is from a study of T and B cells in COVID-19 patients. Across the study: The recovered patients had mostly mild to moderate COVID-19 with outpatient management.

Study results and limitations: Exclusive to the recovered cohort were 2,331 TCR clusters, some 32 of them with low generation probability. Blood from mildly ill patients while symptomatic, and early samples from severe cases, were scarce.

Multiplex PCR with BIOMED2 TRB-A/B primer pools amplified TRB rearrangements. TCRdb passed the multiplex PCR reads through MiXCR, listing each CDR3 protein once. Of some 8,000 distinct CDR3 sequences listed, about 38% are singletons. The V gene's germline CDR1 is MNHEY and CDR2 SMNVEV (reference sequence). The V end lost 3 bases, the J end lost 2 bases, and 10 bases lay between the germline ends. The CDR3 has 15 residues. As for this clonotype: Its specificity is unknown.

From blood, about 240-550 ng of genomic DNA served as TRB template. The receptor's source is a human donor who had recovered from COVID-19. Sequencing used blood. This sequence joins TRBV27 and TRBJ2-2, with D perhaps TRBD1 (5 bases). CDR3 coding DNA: TGTGCCAGCAGTTTCAGGGAAGTCAACACCGGGGAGCTGTTTTTT. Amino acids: CASSFREVNTGELFF.